The 9 T cell receptor beta chains listed next were all sequenced from one sample in a study of T cell responses to AZD1222 COVID-19 vaccine. Here immunoSEQ multiplex PCR was the method, and the copy in TCRdb shows in-frame clones only, minus some. This sample yields 100,000 to 150,000 clones, of which around 90% are seen a single time; under 4.5% belongs to the top ten. The sample was peripheral blood, taken on day 0 of AZD1222 vaccination. These TCRs come from an adult in good health.

The rearrangement links TRBV6-5 to TRBJ1-3; 7 nucleotides agree with TRBD1. The ends lost 6 bases at V and 0 bases at J; junction bases unmatched: 5. Germline V lookup: CDR1 MNHEY, CDR2 SVGAGI. This CDR3 comprises 15 residues. This CDR3 is CASRNRGGSGNTIYF. The CDR3 DNA sequence: TGTGCCAGCAGGAACAGGGGCGGCTCTGGAAACACCATATATTTT.

The rearrangement links TRBV10-3 to TRBJ2-7; TRBD2 matches at 11 bases. J gave up 2 bases and V 2 bases, and 2 bases lay outside the gene matches. The germline V gene has CDR1 ENHRY and CDR2 SYGVKD. The CDR3 sequence is 15 residues long. The CDR3 sequence: CAISEQTSGTYEQYF. CDR3 nucleotide sequence: TGTGCCATCAGTGAGCAGACTAGCGGGACCTACGAGCAGTACTTC.

The rearrangement joins TRBV7-2 to TRBJ2-3; maybe TRBD2 (5 bases). Looked up from germline, CDR1 is SGHTA and CDR2 is FQGNSA. This CDR3 spans 18 amino acids. V was pared by 0 bases and J by 0 bases, with 16 bases between. The CDR3 spells CASSLARDYSLSTDTQYF. The CDR3 bases are TGTGCCAGCAGCTTAGCGAGGGATTACAGCCTTAGCACAGATACGCAGTATTTT.

The chain joins TRBV16 to TRBJ1-3; D is uncertain. The CDR3 sequence is 12 residues long. Trimming removed 3 bases at V and 5 bases at J, with 5 bases between. Germline lookup yields CDR1 KGHSY and CDR2 FQNENV. The CDR3 protein is CASSQGRNTIYF. The CDR3 bases are TGTGCCAGCAGCCAGGGGAGAAACACCATATATTTT.

The V and J genes are TRBV27 and TRBJ2-7, with D unresolved. The V and J ends lost 3 bases and 0 bases respectively, with 12 bases between them. The CDR3 runs 15 residues. Looked up from germline, CDR1 is MNHEY and CDR2 is SMNVEV (reference sequence). CDR3 sequence: CASSFAAVSSYEQYF. CDR3 in DNA: TGTGCCAGCAGTTTTGCAGCAGTGAGCTCCTACGAGCAGTACTTC.

CDR3 sequence: CASSSGTSAPGELFF. CDR3 bases: TGTGCCAGCAGCTCCGGGACTAGTGCCCCCGGGGAGCTGTTTTTT. This chain connects TRBV13 to TRBJ2-2, with 8 bases identical to TRBD2. The J segment lost 6 bases and the V segment lost 4 bases, leaving 7 bases of the junction unmatched. Per germline, CDR1 PRHDT and CDR2 FYEKMQ (reference sequence). This CDR3 has 15 residues.

The J gene is TRBJ2-5, the V gene TRBV4-1, with TRBD1 matching over 8 bases. The germline gives CDR1 MGHRA, CDR2 YSYEKL. This CDR3 is built from 14 residues. Germline trimming cut 3 bases from V and 5 bases from J; bases unmatched to any gene: 5. CDR3 region: CASSHPDRAETQYF. CDR3 in DNA: TGCGCCAGCAGCCATCCGGACAGGGCGGAGACCCAGTACTTC.

This rearrangement joins TRBV7-2 to TRBJ2-7; 9 bases fit TRBD2. Germline loops: CDR1 SGHTA, CDR2 FQGNSA. This CDR3 region has 15 residues. The trim removed 5 bases at V and 5 bases at J, leaving 10 bases unmatched. CDR3 bases: TGTGCCAGCAGCCCTACTAGCGGGCGACGGGACGAGCAGTACTTC. Protein sequence: CASSPTSGRRDEQYF.

The gene calls are TRBV10-1 and TRBJ1-1; the D gene is possibly TRBD1 (5 bases). The ends were cut back, 0 bases at V and 4 bases at J, with 9 bases in the middle. The CDR3 loop spans 14 amino acids. Germline CDR1 is WNHNN and CDR2 is SYGVQD (reference sequence). The CDR3 loop is CASSESQGVTEAFF. DNA for the CDR3: TGCGCCAGCAGTGAGTCCCAGGGCGTCACTGAAGCTTTCTTT.